These T cell receptor beta chains were read from a single sample in a study of blood T cell repertoires in COVID-19. This table comes from immunoSEQ multiplex PCR, and its TCRdb copy is limited to in-frame clones, with some not included. The sample contains a few hundred thousand clones, 70% to 90% of which appear only once. Sequencing was performed on PBMCs or T cells enriched from blood (not recorded which). The origin of the receptors is a man aged 30-40 years who had recovered from COVID-19. Each CDR3 is given with its conserved first and last residue. A D gene is named only where the DNA matches it firmly. Clone size is not always given. Where it is, it says once, few, many or a class for expanded clones.

TRBV30	.	.	TRBJ1-5	TGTGCCTGGAGTAATCAGGGGAATCAGCCCCAGCATTTT	CAWSNQGNQPQHF
TRBV6-5	TRBD2	.	TRBJ2-3	TGTGCCAGCTCTCGGACTAGCCTGGATACGCAGTATTTT	CASSRTSLDTQYF
TRBV5-1	TRBD2	.	TRBJ2-3	TGCGCCAGCAGCTCTAGCGGGGGGATCACAGATACGCAGTATTTT	CASSSSGGITDTQYF
TRBV6-2/TRBV6-3	TRBD2	.	TRBJ2-3	TGTGCCAGCAGTTACGGCGGGGGGGCAGATACGCAGTATTTT	CASSYGGGADTQYF
TRBV5-1	.	.	TRBJ2-5	TGCGCCAGCAGCTTGGTCGGGACACAAGAGACCCAGTACTTC	CASSLVGTQETQYF
TRBV5-1	TRBD1	.	TRBJ2-7	TGCGCCAGCAGCCTGGGACAGGGTGGTAGCGAGCAGTACTTC	CASSLGQGGSEQYF
TRBV9	.	.	TRBJ1-1	TGTGCCAGCAGCGTAGGAGGGTCGAACACTGAAGCTTTCTTT	CASSVGGSNTEAFF
TRBV3-1/TRBV3-2	TRBD2	.	TRBJ2-2	TGTGCCAGCAGCCAAGCAGGGAGACTAGCGGGGGGGCCGAGCACCGGGGAGCTGTTTTTT	CASSQAGRLAGGPSTGELFF
TRBV3-1/TRBV3-2	TRBD2	.	TRBJ2-3	TGTGCCAGCAGCCAAGGCCGCCAGCGGGGGGGCCGGACAGATACGCAGTATTTT	CASSQGRQRGGRTDTQYF
TRBV18	.	.	TRBJ1-4	TGTGCCAGCTCACCAACGACACTGGCGAATGAAAAACTGTTTTTT	CASSPTTLANEKLFF
TRBV12-1	.	.	TRBJ1-5	TGTGCCAGCAGCTTTGCGTCTTGGGCGACAGATTATAGCAATCAGCCCCAGCATTTT	CASSFASWATDYSNQPQHF
TRBV5-1	.	.	TRBJ2-5	TGCGCCAGCAGCTTCAAACAGCCTCAAGAGACCCAGTACTTC	CASSFKQPQETQYF
TRBV19	TRBD1	.	TRBJ1-5	TGTGCCAGTAGTATACTGCCGGGACAGGGCTCCCGTCAGCCCCAGCATTTT	CASSILPGQGSRQPQHF
TRBV21-1	.	.	TRBJ1-2	TGTGCCAGCAGCAAATCAAACAGGAACAGGAGATCTTTGGGCTACACCTTC	CASSKSNRNRRSLGYTF
TRBV19	.	.	TRBJ1-5	TGTGCCAGTAGGGTGTTGTTCTATAGCAATCAGCCCCAGCATTTT	CASRVLFYSNQPQHF
TRBV11-2	.	.	TRBJ1-5	TGTGCCAGCAGCGTCAGGGCCAGGCAGCCCCAGCATTTT	CASSVRARQPQHF
TRBV7-9	.	.	TRBJ1-3	TGTGCCAGCAGCTTAGTGTCAGGAACCACTGGAAACACCATATATTTT	CASSLVSGTTGNTIYF
TRBV15	TRBD2	.	TRBJ2-7	TGTGCCACCAGCAGAATAGCGGGGAGCTCCTACGAGCAGTACTTC	CATSRIAGSSYEQYF
TRBV11-2	.	few	TRBJ1-1	TGTGCCAGCAGCTTAGTTAGGACGGGGACTGAAGCTTTCTTT	CASSLVRTGTEAFF
TRBV9	TRBD1	.	TRBJ1-1	TGTGCCAGCAGCGTCCGGACAGGAACGAACACTGAAGCTTTCTTT	CASSVRTGTNTEAFF
TRBV5-1	TRBD1	.	TRBJ1-6	TGCGCCAGCAGCTTGACAGGGGGATTCCTTTCACCCCTCCACTTT	CASSLTGGFLSPLHF
TRBV3-1/TRBV3-2	.	once	TRBJ1-1	TGTGCCAGCAGCTTTACACAGGGGAACACTGAAGCTTTCTTT	CASSFTQGNTEAFF
TRBV4-3	TRBD1	once	TRBJ1-3	TGCGCCAGCAGCCAATCCGGGACAGGGTCCTCTGGAAACACCATATATTTT	CASSQSGTGSSGNTIYF
TRBV21-1	.	.	TRBJ1-1	TGTGCCAGCACCCATGAAGAACGGTGGAACACTGAAGCTTTCTTT	CASTHEERWNTEAFF
TRBV30	TRBD1	.	TRBJ1-2	TGTGCCTGGAGTTACCGGGACAGGGCTGGCTATGGCTACACCTTC	CAWSYRDRAGYGYTF
TRBV30	.	.	TRBJ1-1	TGTGCCTGGAGTCCCCCCGGGGTAGCTGAAGCTTTCTTT	CAWSPPGVAEAFF
TRBV10-3	.	.	TRBJ2-6	TGTGCCATCAGTGCAGGGGTAGGGGCCAACGTCCTGACTTTC	CAISAGVGANVLTF
TRBV24-1	TRBD1	.	TRBJ1-2	TGTGCCACCAGTGACCCCCAAGGACAGGGGGCTGCTAACTATGGCTACACCTTC	CATSDPQGQGAANYGYTF
TRBV30	TRBD1	.	TRBJ2-6	TGTGCCTGGAGTAATCTATGGGACAGGGGGACAGGGGCCAACGTCCTGACTTTC	CAWSNLWDRGTGANVLTF
TRBV7-9	TRBD1	once	TRBJ2-1	TGTGCCAGCAGCTTAGGTCGGACAGGTTTGGATGAGCAGTTCTTC	CASSLGRTGLDEQFF
TRBV30	TRBD1	.	TRBJ1-1	TGTGCCTGGAGACGCCCATACAGGGGGCCCGGTCGGACTGAAGCTTTCTTT	CAWRRPYRGPGRTEAFF
TRBV25-1	TRBD1	few	TRBJ2-3	TGTGCCAGCAGAAAAACAGGGGCGGGAGATACGCAGTATTTT	CASRKTGAGDTQYF
TRBV2	TRBD1	.	TRBJ1-5	TGTGCCAGCAGTGAAGAGGGACAGGCCAATCAGCCCCAGCATTTT	CASSEEGQANQPQHF
TRBV7-3	TRBD1	.	TRBJ2-7	TGTGCCAGCAGCCCGACGGGACAGACTTACGAGCAGTACTTC	CASSPTGQTYEQYF
TRBV25-1	TRBD1	.	TRBJ2-7	TGTGCCAGCTCTCGGGACAGGTTTGACGAGCAGTACTTC	CASSRDRFDEQYF
TRBV5-4	TRBD1	.	TRBJ2-1	TGTGCCAGCAGCCCTGGGACAGCTTCCTACAATGAGCAGTTCTTC	CASSPGTASYNEQFF
TRBV6-5	.	.	TRBJ1-1	TGTGCCAGCATCGGTCCCCTATTGAACACTGAAGCTTTCTTT	CASIGPLLNTEAFF
TRBV18	TRBD1	.	TRBJ2-1	TGTGCCAGCTCACCTCGGGCAGGGGGCAATGAGCAGTTCTTC	CASSPRAGGNEQFF
TRBV3-1/TRBV3-2	.	few	TRBJ1-2	TGTGCCAGCAGCCAAGGGAGTATCTATGGCTACACCTTC	CASSQGSIYGYTF
TRBV7-8	.	.	TRBJ2-1	TGTGCCAGCAGCCTGGAGTTAGGTCCGCAGTTCTTC	CASSLELGPQFF
TRBV5-1	.	.	TRBJ2-2	TGCGCCAGCAGCTTGGGGCATGGCACCGGGGAGCTGTTTTTT	CASSLGHGTGELFF
TRBV18	TRBD2	.	TRBJ2-5	TGTGCCAGCTCTCACGGGACTAACCAAGAGACCCAGTACTTC	CASSHGTNQETQYF
TRBV2	TRBD1	once	TRBJ1-5	TGTGCCAGCCACCTGGACAGGGCCAATCAGCCCCAGCATTTT	CASHLDRANQPQHF
TRBV5-4	.	once	TRBJ2-3	TGTGCCAGCAGCTCCGTAGACACAGATACGCAGTATTTT	CASSSVDTDTQYF
TRBV11-3	.	.	TRBJ2-2	TGTGCCAGCAGCTTAGATCGGGACACCGGGGAGCTGTTTTTT	CASSLDRDTGELFF
TRBV5-1	TRBD2	.	TRBJ2-2	TGCGCCAGCAGCTTACAACCCGGGACTAGCGGGACCGGGGAGCTGTTTTTT	CASSLQPGTSGTGELFF
TRBV27	TRBD2	once	TRBJ2-3	TGTGCCAGCAGTTTAGACGGTTGGACTAGCGGGGGGGTCACAGATACGCAGTATTTT	CASSLDGWTSGGVTDTQYF
TRBV3-1/TRBV3-2	.	once	TRBJ1-5	TGTGCCAGCAGCCAAGGAGGGAATCAGCCCCAGCATTTT	CASSQGGNQPQHF
TRBV5-6	.	.	TRBJ1-2	TGTGCCAGCAGCTTGAACAGGTTCTATGGCTACACCTTC	CASSLNRFYGYTF